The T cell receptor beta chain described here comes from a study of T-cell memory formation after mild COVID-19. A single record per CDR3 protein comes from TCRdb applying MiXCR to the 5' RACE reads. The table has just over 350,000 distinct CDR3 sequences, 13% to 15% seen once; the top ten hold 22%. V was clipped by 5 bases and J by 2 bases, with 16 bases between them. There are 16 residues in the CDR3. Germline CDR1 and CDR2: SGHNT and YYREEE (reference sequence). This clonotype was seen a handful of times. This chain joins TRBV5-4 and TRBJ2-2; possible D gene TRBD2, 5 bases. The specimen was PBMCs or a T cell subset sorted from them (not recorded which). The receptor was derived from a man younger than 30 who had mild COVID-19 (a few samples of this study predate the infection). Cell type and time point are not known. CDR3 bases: TGTGCCAGCAGTTTCGGACTGGGGTTCAACACCGGGGAGCTGTTTTTT. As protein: CASSFGLGFNTGELFF.